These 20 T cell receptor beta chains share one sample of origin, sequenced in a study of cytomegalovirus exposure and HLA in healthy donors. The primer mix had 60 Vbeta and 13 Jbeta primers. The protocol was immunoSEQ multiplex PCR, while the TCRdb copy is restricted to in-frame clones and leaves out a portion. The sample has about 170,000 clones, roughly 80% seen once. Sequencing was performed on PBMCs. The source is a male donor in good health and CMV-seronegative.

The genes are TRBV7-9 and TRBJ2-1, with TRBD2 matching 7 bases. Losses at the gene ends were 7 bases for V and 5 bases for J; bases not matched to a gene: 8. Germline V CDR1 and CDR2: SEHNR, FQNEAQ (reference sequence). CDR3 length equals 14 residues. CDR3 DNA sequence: TGTGCCAGCACACTGGCTAGCGGAAACAATGAGCAGTTCTTC. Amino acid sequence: CASTLASGNNEQFF.

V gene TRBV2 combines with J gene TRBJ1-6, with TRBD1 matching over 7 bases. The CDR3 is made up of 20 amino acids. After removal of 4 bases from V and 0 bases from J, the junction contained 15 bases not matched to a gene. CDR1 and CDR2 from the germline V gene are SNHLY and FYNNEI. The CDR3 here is CASSGLTKAGGSSYNSPLHF. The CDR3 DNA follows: TGTGCCAGCAGTGGGCTCACCAAAGCAGGGGGAAGCTCCTATAATTCACCCCTCCACTTT.

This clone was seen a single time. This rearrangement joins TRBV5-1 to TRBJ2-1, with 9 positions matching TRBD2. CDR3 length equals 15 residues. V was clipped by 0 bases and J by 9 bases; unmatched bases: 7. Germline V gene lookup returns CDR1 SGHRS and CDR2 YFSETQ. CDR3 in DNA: TGCGCCAGCAGCTTGGCAGGCGGGGGGGCCGGTGAGCAGTTCTTC. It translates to CASSLAGGGAGEQFF.

The CDR3 DNA sequence: TGTGCCAGCAGATTGACAGGGTCCTCTGGGGCCAACGTCCTGACTTTC. Its translation: CASRLTGSSGANVLTF. V usage is TRBV2 and J usage is TRBJ2-6, with TRBD1 matching over 7 bases. The CDR3 is made up of 16 amino acids. V shed 6 bases and J 0 bases; nucleotides not matched to a gene: 5. Germline V gene sequence: CDR1 SNHLY, CDR2 FYNNEI.

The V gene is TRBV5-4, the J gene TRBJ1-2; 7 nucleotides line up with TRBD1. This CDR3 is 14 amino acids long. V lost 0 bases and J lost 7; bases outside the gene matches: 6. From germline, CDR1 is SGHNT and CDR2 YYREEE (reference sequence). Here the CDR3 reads CASSLDRGSGGYTF. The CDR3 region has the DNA TGTGCCAGCAGCTTGGACAGGGGCTCGGGTGGCTACACCTTC. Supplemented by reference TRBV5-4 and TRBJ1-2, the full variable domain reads ETGVTQSPTHLIKTRGQQVTLRCSSQSGHNTVSWYQQALGQGPQFIFQYYREEENGRGNFPPRFSGLQFPNYSSELNVNALELDDSALYLCASSLDRGSGGYTFGSGTRLTVV.

The CDR3 bases are TGTGCCAGTAGTATCGAATCCGGAGCTGGTAATGAGCAGTTCTTC. Its translation is CASSIESGAGNEQFF. The J gene is TRBJ2-1, the V gene TRBV19; D not certain. Germline V CDR1 and CDR2: LNHDA, SQIVND (reference sequence). The CDR3 runs 15 residues. Trimming took 3 bases from V and 7 from J, leaving 16 bases between them.

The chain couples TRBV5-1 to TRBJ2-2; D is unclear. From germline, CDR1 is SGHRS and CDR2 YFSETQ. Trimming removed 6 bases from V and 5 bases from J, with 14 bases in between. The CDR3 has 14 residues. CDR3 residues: CASNGGVYTGELFF. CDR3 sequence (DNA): TGCGCCAGCAACGGTGGAGTGTATACCGGGGAGCTGTTTTTT.

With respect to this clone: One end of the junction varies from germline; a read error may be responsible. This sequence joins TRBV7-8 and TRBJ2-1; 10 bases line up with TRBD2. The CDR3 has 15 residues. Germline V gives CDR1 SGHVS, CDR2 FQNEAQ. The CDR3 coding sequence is TGTGCCAGCAGCCTAGCGGGGGCCACTTACCATGAGCAGTTCTTC. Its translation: CASSLAGATYHEQFF.

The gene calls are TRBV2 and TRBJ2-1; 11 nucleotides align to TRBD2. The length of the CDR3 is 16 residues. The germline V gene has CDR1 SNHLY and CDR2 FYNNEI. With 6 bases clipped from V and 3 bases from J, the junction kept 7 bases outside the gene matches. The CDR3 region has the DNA TGTGCCAGCAGCTCACTGACTAGCGGGGACTACAATGAGCAGTTCTTC. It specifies CASSSLTSGDYNEQFF.

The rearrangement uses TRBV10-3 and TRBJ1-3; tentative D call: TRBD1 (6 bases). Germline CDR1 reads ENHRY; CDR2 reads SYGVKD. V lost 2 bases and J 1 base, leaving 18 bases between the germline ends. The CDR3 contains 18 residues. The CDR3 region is CAISETAPQGRSGNTIYF. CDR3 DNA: TGTGCCATCAGTGAGACGGCCCCACAGGGAAGATCTGGAAACACCATATATTTT.

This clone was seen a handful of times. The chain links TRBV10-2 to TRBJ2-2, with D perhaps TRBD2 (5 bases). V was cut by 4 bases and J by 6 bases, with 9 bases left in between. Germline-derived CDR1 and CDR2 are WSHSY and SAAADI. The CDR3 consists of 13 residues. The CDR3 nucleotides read TGCGCCAGCAGTGGGAGGACGGCCGGGGAGCTGTTTTTT. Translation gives CASSGRTAGELFF.

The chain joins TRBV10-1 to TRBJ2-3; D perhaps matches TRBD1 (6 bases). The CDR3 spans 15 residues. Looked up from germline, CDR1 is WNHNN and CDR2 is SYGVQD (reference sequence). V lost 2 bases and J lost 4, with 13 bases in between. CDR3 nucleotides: TGCGCCAGCAGTGAGACGAGAGGGGGTGCAGATACGCAGTATTTT. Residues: CASSETRGGADTQYF.

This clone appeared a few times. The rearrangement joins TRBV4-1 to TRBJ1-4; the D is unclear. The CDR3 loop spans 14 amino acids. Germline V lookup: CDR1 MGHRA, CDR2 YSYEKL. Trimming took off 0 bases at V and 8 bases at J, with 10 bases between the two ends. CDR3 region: CASSQEWREEKLFF. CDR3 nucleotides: TGCGCCAGCAGCCAAGAGTGGAGGGAGGAAAAACTGTTTTTT.

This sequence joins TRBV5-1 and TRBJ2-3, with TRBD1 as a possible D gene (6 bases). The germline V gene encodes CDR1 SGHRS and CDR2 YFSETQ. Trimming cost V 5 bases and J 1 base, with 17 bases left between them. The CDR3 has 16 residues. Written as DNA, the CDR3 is TGCGCCAGCAGGCCCGGGGCAGGGGTGGGCACAGATACGCAGTATTTT. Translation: CASRPGAGVGTDTQYF.

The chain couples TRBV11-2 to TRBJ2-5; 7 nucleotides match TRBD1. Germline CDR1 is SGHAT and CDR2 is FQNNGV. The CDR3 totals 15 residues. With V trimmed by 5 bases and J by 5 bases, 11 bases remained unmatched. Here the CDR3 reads CASSNRDSAGETQYF. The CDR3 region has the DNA TGTGCCAGCAGCAACCGGGACAGCGCAGGGGAGACCCAGTACTTC.

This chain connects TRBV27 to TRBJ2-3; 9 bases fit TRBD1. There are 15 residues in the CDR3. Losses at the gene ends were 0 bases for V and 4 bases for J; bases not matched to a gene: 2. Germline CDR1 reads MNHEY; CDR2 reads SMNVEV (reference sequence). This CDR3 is CASSLSRTGADTQYF. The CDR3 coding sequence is TGTGCCAGCAGTTTATCGAGGACAGGGGCAGATACGCAGTATTTT.

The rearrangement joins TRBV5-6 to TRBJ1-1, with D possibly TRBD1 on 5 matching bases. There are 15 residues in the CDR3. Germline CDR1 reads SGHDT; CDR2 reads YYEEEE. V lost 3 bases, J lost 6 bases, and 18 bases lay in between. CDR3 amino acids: CASSSAGLWGAEAFF. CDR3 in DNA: TGTGCCAGCAGCTCAGCGGGACTCTGGGGGGCTGAAGCTTTCTTT.

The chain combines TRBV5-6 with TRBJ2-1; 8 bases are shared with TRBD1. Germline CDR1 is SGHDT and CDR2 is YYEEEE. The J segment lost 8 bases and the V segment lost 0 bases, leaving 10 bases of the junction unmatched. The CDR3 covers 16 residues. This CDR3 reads CASSLVAGQGLYEQFF. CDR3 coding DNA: TGTGCCAGCAGCTTGGTCGCCGGACAGGGACTTTATGAGCAGTTCTTC.

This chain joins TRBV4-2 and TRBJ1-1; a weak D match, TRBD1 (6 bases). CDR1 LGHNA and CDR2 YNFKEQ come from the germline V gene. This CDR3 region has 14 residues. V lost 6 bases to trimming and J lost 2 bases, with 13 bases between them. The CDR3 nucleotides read TGTGCCAGCAGTACGACAGGTCCTAACACTGAAGCTTTCTTT. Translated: CASSTTGPNTEAFF.

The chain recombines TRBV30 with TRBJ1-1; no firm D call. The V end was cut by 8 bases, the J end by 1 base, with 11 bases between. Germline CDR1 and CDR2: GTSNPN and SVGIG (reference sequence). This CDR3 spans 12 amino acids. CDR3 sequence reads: CARARGNTEAFF. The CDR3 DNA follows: TGTGCCCGGGCACGGGGGAACACTGAAGCTTTCTTT.